A single sample gave rise to the 14 T cell receptor beta chains below, sequenced in a study of technical replicates of blood from a handful of donors. Assay: immunoSEQ multiplex PCR; the TCRdb copy retains only in-frame clones and omits some. Among just under 60,000 clones listed, approximately 94% were seen once. Sequenced: PBMCs. These receptors all come from a human donor in good health. Some clones in this sample may be carry-over from other donors' samples.

This chain joins TRBV5-1 and TRBJ1-6; 7 bases map to TRBD1. Germline-derived CDR1 and CDR2 are SGHRS and YFSETQ. Trimming at V came to 0 bases and at J to 3 bases, leaving 3 bases not matched to a gene. The CDR3 length is 16 residues. In DNA, the CDR3 is TGCGCCAGCAGCTTGGACGGGGACAGCTATAATTCACCCCTCCACTTT. It is translated as CASSLDGDSYNSPLHF. The whole variable domain, remainder taken from reference TRBV5-1 and TRBJ1-6, is KAGVTQTPRYLIKTRGQQVTLSCSPISGHRSVSWYQQTPGQGLQFLFEYFSETQRNKGNFPGRFSGRQFSNSRSEMNVSTLELGDSALYLCASSLDGDSYNSPLHFGNGTRLTVT.

This clone was counted a single time. The rearrangement links TRBV5-5 to TRBJ1-1; 8 positions match TRBD1. Trimming removed 3 bases from V and 8 bases from J; junction bases left unmatched: 6. Germline CDR1 and CDR2: SGHKS and YYEKEE (reference sequence). The CDR3 totals 13 residues. The CDR3: CASSSTGGREAFF. CDR3 sequence (DNA): TGTGCCAGCAGCTCAACAGGGGGTCGGGAAGCTTTCTTT. The whole variable domain, filled in from reference TRBV5-5 and TRBJ1-1, reads DAGVTQSPTHLIKTRGQQVTLRCSPISGHKSVSWYQQVLGQGPQFIFQYYEKEERGRGNFPDRFSARQFPNYSSELNVNALLLGDSALYLCASSSTGGREAFFGQGTRLTVV.

V and J are TRBV4-1 and TRBJ2-3; tentative D call: TRBD2 (6 bases). Trimming stripped 5 bases from V and 2 bases from J, with 14 bases between. CDR3 length equals 15 residues. Germline V gene lookup returns CDR1 MGHRA and CDR2 YSYEKL. DNA for the CDR3: TGCGCCAGCAGCATTTATGGGGGGTACACAGATACGCAGTATTTT. This encodes CASSIYGGYTDTQYF.

V and J are TRBV9 and TRBJ2-2; 10 bases match TRBD2. With V trimmed by 4 bases and J by 5 bases, 11 bases remained unmatched. CDR1 is SGDLS and CDR2 is YYNGEE in the germline V gene. The CDR3 has 17 amino acids. Here the CDR3 reads CASSSPAGTSVTGELFF. The CDR3 region has the DNA TGTGCCAGCAGCTCCCCCGCCGGGACTAGCGTAACCGGGGAGCTGTTTTTT.

This chain links TRBV27 with TRBJ2-3; possible D gene TRBD1, 5 bases. The V gene lost 6 bases and the J gene lost 6 bases, with 13 bases spanning the gap. Germline V gives CDR1 MNHEY, CDR2 SMNVEV (reference sequence). CDR3 length: 13 residues. The CDR3 region is CASRWQGTDTQYF. The CDR3 DNA sequence: TGTGCCAGCAGGTGGCAGGGAACCGATACGCAGTATTTT.

This chain joins TRBV25-1 and TRBJ2-5, with TRBD1 matching 11 bases. Germline lookup yields CDR1 MGHDK and CDR2 SYGVNS. CDR3 length equals 14 residues. V shed 6 bases, J shed 5 bases, and the junction held 5 bases outside the gene matches. CDR3 loop: CASRGQGAIETQYF. CDR3 in DNA: TGTGCCAGCAGAGGACAGGGGGCTATCGAGACCCAGTACTTC. Based on the CDR3 plus reference TRBV25-1 and TRBJ2-5, the full variable domain is EADIYQTPRYLVIGTGKKITLECSQTMGHDKMYWYQQDPGMELHLIHYSYGVNSTEKGDLSSESTVSRIRTEHFPLTLESARPSHTSQYLCASRGQGAIETQYFGPGTRLLVL.

This clone was recorded a few times. The chain joins TRBV9 to TRBJ1-3; D possibly corresponds to TRBD1 (5 bases). V lost 3 bases, J lost 0 bases, and 19 bases lay in between. This CDR3 region has 18 residues. Looked up from germline, CDR1 is SGDLS and CDR2 is YYNGEE. CDR3 sequence reads: CASSDPRAGGDSGNTIYF. The CDR3 DNA reads as TGTGCCAGCAGCGACCCTCGGGCGGGGGGTGACTCTGGAAACACCATATATTTT.

The V gene is TRBV29-1, the J gene TRBJ2-7, with TRBD1 identical over 8 bases. After removal of 6 bases from V and 3 bases from J, the junction contained 7 bases not matched to a gene. Germline CDR1 is SQVTM and CDR2 is ANQGSEA. The CDR3 length is 13 residues. The CDR3 protein is CSVKTGQGYEQYF. The CDR3 DNA follows: TGCAGCGTGAAGACAGGACAGGGCTACGAGCAGTACTTC.

The chain uses TRBV5-5 and TRBJ2-1; D uncertain. The germline CDR1 and CDR2 sequences are SGHKS and YYEKEE (reference sequence). CDR3 size: 13 residues. Between the trimmed V and J ends, which lost 4 bases and 6 bases, there was a span of 11 bases. CDR3 DNA: TGTGCCAGCAGCCACAGTCTAAGCAATGAGCAGTTCTTC. It is translated as CASSHSLSNEQFF.

The CDR3, as DNA: TGTGCCAGCAGACATACAAACCGGGGGACAGGGAATACGGATACGCAGTATTTT. Residues: CASRHTNRGTGNTDTQYF. The V call is TRBV4-2, the J call TRBJ2-3; 9 bases match TRBD1. Trimming at V came to 6 bases and at J to 6 bases, leaving 19 bases not matched to a gene. CDR3 length: 18 amino acids. CDR1 and CDR2 from the germline V gene are LGHNA and YNFKEQ.

A single count supports this clone. This rearrangement joins TRBV7-2 to TRBJ1-2; 7 nucleotides match TRBD1. The length of the CDR3 is 14 residues. Germline values: CDR1 SGHTA, CDR2 FQGNSA. V gave up 1 base and J gave up 3 bases; unmatched junction bases: 2. The CDR3 sequence is CASSLDRGHYGYTF. CDR3 nucleotides: TGTGCCAGCAGCTTAGACAGGGGCCACTATGGCTACACCTTC.

The CDR3 DNA reads as TGTGCCAGTAGTAACCCGGACACCTCCTATAGAGCCCTCCACTTT. Its translation is CASSNPDTSYRALHF. The V gene is TRBV19, the J gene TRBJ1-6; perhaps TRBD1 as D (5 bases). CDR3 size: 15 residues. The ends were cut back, 4 bases at V and 14 bases at J, with 21 bases in the middle. The V gene's germline CDR1 is LNHDA and CDR2 SQIVND (reference sequence).

J is TRBJ1-2 and V is TRBV5-8, with TRBD1 identical over 9 bases. The junction had 13 bases not matched to a gene; V was cut back by 4 bases and J by 6 bases. The CDR3 runs 16 residues. The germline V gene encodes CDR1 SGHTS and CDR2 YDEGEE. The CDR3 loop is CASSPIQGALSDGYTF. The CDR3 bases are TGTGCCAGCAGCCCTATACAGGGGGCTTTATCGGATGGCTACACCTTC.

This rearrangement joins TRBV4-1 to TRBJ2-1, with D possibly being TRBD2 (7 bases). V lost 2 bases to trimming and J lost 6 bases, with 14 bases between them. Germline V gene data show CDR1 as MGHRA and CDR2 as YSYEKL. The CDR3 runs to 15 residues. CDR3 DNA: TGCGCCAGCAGCCAACGTGGGGGGGCCGTCAATGAGCAGTTCTTC. Amino acids: CASSQRGGAVNEQFF.